This T cell receptor beta chain emerged from a study of graft-versus-host responses after intestinal transplantation. V lost 8 bases and J 2 bases, leaving 14 bases between the germline ends. Germline V gene lookup returns CDR1 SNHLY and CDR2 FYNNEI. The CDR3 extends over 14 amino acids. Data came from immunoSEQ multiplex PCR; TCRdb stores just in-frame clones and leaves some out. There are 77,000 or so clones in the sample; around 92% occur only once, and about 0.63% lies in the top ten. This clonotype originated in a human patient who received an intestinal transplant, so some T cells may come from the graft donor. The genes are TRBV2 and TRBJ2-3; D gene ambiguous. The sequencing here drew on PBMCs, taken 98 days after intestinal transplantation. CDR3 amino acids: CASDTSSATDTQYF. For the CDR3, the DNA is TGTGCCAGCGATACCTCTAGTGCCACAGATACGCAGTATTTT.